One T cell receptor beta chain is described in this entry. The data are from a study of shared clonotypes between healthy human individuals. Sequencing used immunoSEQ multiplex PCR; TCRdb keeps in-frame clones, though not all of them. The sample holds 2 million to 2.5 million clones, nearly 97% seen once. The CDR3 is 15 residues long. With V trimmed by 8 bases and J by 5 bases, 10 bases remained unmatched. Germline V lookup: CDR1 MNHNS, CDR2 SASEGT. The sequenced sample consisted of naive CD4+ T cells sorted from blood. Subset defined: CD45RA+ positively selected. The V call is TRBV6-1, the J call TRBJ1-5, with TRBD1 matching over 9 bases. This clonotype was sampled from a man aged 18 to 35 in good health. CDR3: CASGQGTMAYQPQHF. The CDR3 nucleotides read TGTGCCAGCGGACAGGGGACAATGGCCTATCAGCCCCAGCATTTT.